This T cell receptor beta chain was recorded in a study of blood T cell repertoires in COVID-19. Sequencing was performed with immunoSEQ multiplex PCR; in TCRdb, only in-frame clones are kept and a portion is missing. The data contain more than 60,000 clones, almost 85% of them seen just once; the ten biggest clones take up around 9.3%. This CDR3 has 18 amino acids. Germline V gene sequence: CDR1 SQVTM, CDR2 ANQGSEA. Trimming cost V 0 bases and J 2 bases; bases outside gene matches: 13. The sequencing input was peripheral blood. The chain couples TRBV29-1 to TRBJ2-3, with 8 bases aligning to TRBD2. The sequence derives from a man between 60 and 70 years old with acute or convalescent COVID-19. The CDR3 here is CSVEDPSELAAPTDTQYF. The CDR3 DNA reads as TGCAGCGTTGAAGATCCCTCTGAACTAGCGGCGCCCACAGATACGCAGTATTTT.